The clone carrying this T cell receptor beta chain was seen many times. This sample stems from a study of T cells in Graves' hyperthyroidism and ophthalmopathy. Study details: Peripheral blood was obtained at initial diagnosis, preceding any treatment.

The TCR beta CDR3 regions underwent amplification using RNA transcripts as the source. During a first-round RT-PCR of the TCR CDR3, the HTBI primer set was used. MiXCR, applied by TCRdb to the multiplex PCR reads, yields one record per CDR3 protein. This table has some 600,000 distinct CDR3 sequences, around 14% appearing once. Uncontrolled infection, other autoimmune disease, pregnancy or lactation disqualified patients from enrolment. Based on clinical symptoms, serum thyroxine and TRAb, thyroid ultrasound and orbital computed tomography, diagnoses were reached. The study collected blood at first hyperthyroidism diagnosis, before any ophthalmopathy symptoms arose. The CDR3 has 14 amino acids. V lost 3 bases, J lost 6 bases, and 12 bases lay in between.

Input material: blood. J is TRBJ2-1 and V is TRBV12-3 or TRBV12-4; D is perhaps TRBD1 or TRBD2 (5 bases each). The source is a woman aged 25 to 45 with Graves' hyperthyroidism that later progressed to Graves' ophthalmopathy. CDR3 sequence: CASSLDGTFNEQFF. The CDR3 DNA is TGTGCCAGCAGTTTGGATGGGACGTTCAATGAGCAGTTCTTC.